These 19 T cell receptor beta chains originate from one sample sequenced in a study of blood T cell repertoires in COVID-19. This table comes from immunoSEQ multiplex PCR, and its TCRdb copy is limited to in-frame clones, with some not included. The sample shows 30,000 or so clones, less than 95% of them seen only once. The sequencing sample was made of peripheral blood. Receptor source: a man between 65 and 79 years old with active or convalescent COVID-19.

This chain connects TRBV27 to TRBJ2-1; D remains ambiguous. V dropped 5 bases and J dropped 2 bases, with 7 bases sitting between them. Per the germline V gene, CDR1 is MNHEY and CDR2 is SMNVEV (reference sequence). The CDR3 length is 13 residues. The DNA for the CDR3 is TGTGCCAGCAGTCCCCAGACCTACAATGAGCAGTTCTTC. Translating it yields CASSPQTYNEQFF.

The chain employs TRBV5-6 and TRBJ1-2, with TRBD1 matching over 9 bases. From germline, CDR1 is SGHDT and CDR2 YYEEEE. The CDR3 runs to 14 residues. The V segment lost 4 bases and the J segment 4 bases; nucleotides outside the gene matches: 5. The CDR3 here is CASSPDRGLYGYTF. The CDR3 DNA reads TGTGCCAGCAGCCCGGACAGGGGACTCTATGGCTACACCTTC.

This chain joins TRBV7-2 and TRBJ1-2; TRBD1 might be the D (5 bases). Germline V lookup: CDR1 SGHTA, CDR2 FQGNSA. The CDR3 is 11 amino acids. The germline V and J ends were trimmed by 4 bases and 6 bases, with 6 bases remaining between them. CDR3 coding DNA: TGTGCCAGCAGCTCCAGGGATGGCTACACCTTC. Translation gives CASSSRDGYTF.

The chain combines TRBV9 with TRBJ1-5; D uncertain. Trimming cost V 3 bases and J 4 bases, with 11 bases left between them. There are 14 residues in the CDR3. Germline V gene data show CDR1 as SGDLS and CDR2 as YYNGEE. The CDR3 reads CASSDGRGNQPQHF. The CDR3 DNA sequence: TGTGCCAGCAGCGACGGGAGAGGGAATCAGCCCCAGCATTTT.

CDR3 bases: TGTGCCAGCAGTTCGACAGGGGACGAGCAGTACTTC. As protein: CASSSTGDEQYF. This chain connects TRBV12-3 or TRBV12-4 to TRBJ2-7, with 8 nucleotides matching TRBD1. The CDR3 has 12 residues. V gave up 4 bases and J gave up 5 bases; unmatched junction bases: 1.

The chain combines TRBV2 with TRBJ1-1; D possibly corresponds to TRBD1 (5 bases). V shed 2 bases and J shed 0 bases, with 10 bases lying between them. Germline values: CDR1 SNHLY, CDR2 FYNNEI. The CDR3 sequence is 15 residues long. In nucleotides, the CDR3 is TGTGCCAGCAGTGAACGGGCCAGGGTGAACACTGAAGCTTTCTTT. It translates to CASSERARVNTEAFF.

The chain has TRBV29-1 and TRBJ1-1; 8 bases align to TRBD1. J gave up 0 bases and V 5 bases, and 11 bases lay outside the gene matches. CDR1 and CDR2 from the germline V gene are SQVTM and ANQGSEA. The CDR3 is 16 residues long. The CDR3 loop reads CSVTGQGPAMNTEAFF. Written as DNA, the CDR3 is TGCAGCGTTACTGGACAGGGTCCCGCCATGAACACTGAAGCTTTCTTT.

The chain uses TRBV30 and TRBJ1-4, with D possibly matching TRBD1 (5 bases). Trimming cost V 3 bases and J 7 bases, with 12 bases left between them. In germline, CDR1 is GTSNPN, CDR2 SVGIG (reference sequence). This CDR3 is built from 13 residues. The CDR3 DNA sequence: TGTGCCTGGAGAAGGCAGGGTATTGAAAAACTGTTTTTT. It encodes CAWRRQGIEKLFF.

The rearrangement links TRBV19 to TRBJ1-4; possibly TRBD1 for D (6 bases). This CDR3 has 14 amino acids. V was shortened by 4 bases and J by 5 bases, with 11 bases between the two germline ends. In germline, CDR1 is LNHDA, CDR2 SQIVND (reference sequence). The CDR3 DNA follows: TGTGCCAGTAGTACACAGGGTTTCAATGAAAAACTGTTTTTT. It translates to CASSTQGFNEKLFF.

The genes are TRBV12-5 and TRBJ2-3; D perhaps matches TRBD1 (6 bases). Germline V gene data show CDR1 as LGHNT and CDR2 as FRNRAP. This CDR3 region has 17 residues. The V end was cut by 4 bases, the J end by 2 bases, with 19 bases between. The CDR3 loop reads CASGSGTGNINTDTQYF. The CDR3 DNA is TGTGCTAGTGGTTCCGGAACAGGGAATATTAACACAGATACGCAGTATTTT. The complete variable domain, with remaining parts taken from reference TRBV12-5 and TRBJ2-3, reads DARVTQTPRHKVTEMGQEVTMRCQPILGHNTVFWYRQTMMQGLELLAYFRNRAPLDDSGMPKDRFSAEMPDATLATLKIQPSEPRDSAVYFCASGSGTGNINTDTQYFGPGTRLTVL.

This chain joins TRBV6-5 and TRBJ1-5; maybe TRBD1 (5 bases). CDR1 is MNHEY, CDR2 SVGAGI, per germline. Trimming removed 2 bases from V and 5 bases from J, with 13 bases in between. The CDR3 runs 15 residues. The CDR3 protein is CASSYGGLPHQPQHF. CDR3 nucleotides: TGTGCCAGCAGTTACGGGGGACTTCCTCATCAGCCCCAGCATTTT.

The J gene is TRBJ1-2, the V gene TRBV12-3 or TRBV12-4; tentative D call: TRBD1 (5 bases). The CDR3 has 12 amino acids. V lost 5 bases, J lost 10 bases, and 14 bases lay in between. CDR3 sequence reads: CASSPGRVVYTF. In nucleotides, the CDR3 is TGTGCCAGCAGTCCCGGCAGGGTAGTCTACACCTTC.

In nucleotides, the CDR3 is TGTGCCAGCAGCCAACCTCAGGGGGCGCCAGGCGGAGATACGCAGTATTTT. Its protein product is CASSQPQGAPGGDTQYF. The V and J genes are TRBV4-2 and TRBJ2-3; 8 nucleotides match TRBD1. V shed 2 bases and J 5 bases; nucleotides not matched to a gene: 12. The CDR3 is 17 residues long. The V gene's germline CDR1 is LGHNA and CDR2 YNFKEQ.

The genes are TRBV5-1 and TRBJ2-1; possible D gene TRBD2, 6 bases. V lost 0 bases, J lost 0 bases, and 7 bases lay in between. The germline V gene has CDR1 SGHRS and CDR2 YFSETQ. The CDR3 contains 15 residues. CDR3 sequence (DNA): TGCGCCAGCAGCTTGGTCGGGAGCTCCTACAATGAGCAGTTCTTC. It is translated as CASSLVGSSYNEQFF.

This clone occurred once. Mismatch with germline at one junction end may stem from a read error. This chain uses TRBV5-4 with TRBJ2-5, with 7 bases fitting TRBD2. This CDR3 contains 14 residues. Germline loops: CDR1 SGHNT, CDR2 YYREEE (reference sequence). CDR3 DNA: TGTGCCGGCAGTGTGGCGGGAGCTCAAGAGACCCAGTACTTC. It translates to CAGSVAGAQETQYF.

Here the CDR3 reads CASSQERGLDYGYTF. The CDR3 coding sequence is TGCGCCAGCAGCCAAGAAAGGGGGCTAGACTATGGCTACACCTTC. This chain uses TRBV4-3 with TRBJ1-2, with TRBD1 matching over 7 bases. The CDR3 contains 15 residues. CDR1 and CDR2 (germline): LGHNA, YSLEER. The trim removed 0 bases at V and 3 bases at J, leaving 4 bases unmatched.

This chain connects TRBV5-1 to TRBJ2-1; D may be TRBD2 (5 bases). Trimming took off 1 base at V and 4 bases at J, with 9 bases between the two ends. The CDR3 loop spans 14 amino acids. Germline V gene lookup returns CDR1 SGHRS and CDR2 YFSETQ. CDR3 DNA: TGCGCCAGCAGCTTGTATCGGGGATACAATGAGCAGTTCTTC. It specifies CASSLYRGYNEQFF.

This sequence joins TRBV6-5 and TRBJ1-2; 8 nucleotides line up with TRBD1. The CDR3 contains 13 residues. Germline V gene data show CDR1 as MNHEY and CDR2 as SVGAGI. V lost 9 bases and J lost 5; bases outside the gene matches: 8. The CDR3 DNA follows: TGTGCCAGTAGGACAGGGCTGGAATATGGCTACACCTTC. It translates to CASRTGLEYGYTF.

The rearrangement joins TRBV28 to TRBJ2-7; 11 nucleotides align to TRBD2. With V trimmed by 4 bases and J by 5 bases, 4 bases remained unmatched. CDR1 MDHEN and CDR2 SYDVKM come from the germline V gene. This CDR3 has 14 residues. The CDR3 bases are TGTGCCAGCAGTTCGGCGACTAGCGGGAACGAGCAGTACTTC. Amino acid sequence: CASSSATSGNEQYF.